The clone carrying this TCR beta chain appeared a few times. The antigen is not known. cDNA molecules carried unique molecular identifiers, and template switching added a universal primer site. From the 5' RACE reads, TCRdb called clonotypes with MiXCR, one entry per CDR3 protein. This table has fewer than 550,000 distinct CDR3 sequences, 14% appearing once. The sample belongs to a study of identical twins. Per germline, CDR1 DFQATT and CDR2 SNEGSKA (reference sequence). Germline trimming cut 2 bases from V and 4 bases from J; bases unmatched to any gene: 9. This CDR3 comprises 15 residues. Broader study findings: Because invariant MAIT and iNKT cells could be present, zero-insertion analyses could be partly confounded. Out-of-frame TCR alpha sharing observed in monozygotic twins exceeded model estimates.

These same data were also listed under a study on yellow fever vaccine responses in identical twins.

Sample: CD4+ T cells sorted from blood. The rearrangement links TRBV20-1 to TRBJ2-7; TRBD2 matches at 9 bases. The sequence derives from a woman aged 18-30 years in good health. The CDR3: CSARSPGSGSYEQYF. As DNA, the CDR3 is TGCAGTGCTAGAAGTCCCGGTAGCGGGAGTTACGAGCAGTACTTC.